Each of the 23 T cell receptor beta chains below was sequenced from the same sample in a study of T cell repertoires in cytomegalovirus infection. TCRdb re-derived calls from the reads in MiXCR, one entry per CDR3 protein. The sample holds 150,000 to 200,000 distinct CDR3 sequences, approximately 20% seen once. Specimen: PBMCs. These receptors were collected from a human donor in good health (CMV status not recorded). Some clones in this sample may be carry-over from other donors' samples.

The chain combines TRBV2 with TRBJ1-2; 7 bases align to TRBD1. Losses at the gene ends were 7 bases for V and 7 bases for J; bases not matched to a gene: 18. This CDR3 region has 16 residues. Germline V gene lookup returns CDR1 SNHLY and CDR2 FYNNEI. CDR3 DNA sequence: TGTGCCAGCAATCCCACCGATAGACCAGGGGGATTTGGCTACACCTTC. It is translated as CASNPTDRPGGFGYTF.

This chain joins TRBV10-3 and TRBJ2-2; D gene uncertain. V was clipped by 0 bases and J by 0 bases, with 8 bases between them. The CDR3 is 16 amino acids. Germline CDR1 ENHRY, CDR2 SYGVKD. The CDR3 protein is CAISESGAPNTGELFF. As DNA, the CDR3 is TGTGCCATCAGTGAGTCTGGTGCCCCGAACACCGGGGAGCTGTTTTTT.

This clonotype has a single count. J is TRBJ2-7 and V is TRBV28; 16 nucleotides align to TRBD2. Trimming cost V 4 bases and J 6 bases; bases outside gene matches: 6. This CDR3 region has 16 residues. Germline assignment: CDR1 MDHEN and CDR2 SYDVKM. The CDR3 DNA reads TGTGCCAGCAGTTCCGGGACTAGCGGGAGGGCGGCCGAGCAGTACTTC. Its protein is CASSSGTSGRAAEQYF.

This clonotype was seen at least ten times. The V gene is TRBV7-9, the J gene TRBJ1-2; D is perhaps TRBD1 (6 bases). Trimming pared 5 bases from V and 7 bases from J, leaving 14 bases between. The length of the CDR3 is 13 residues. Germline V lookup: CDR1 SEHNR, CDR2 FQNEAQ (reference sequence). CDR3 region: CASSPTGYGGYTF. For the CDR3, the DNA is TGTGCCAGCAGCCCTACAGGGTACGGTGGCTACACCTTC.

Regarding this clonotype: A single base separates this from a much larger clone, so it may be a read error. This CDR3 reads CASTLIIGGPGYTF. CDR3 nucleotide sequence: TGTGCCAGCACCTTAATCATCGGGGGCCCTGGCTACACCTTC. The V call is TRBV12-3 or TRBV12-4, the J call TRBJ1-2; maybe TRBD1 (6 bases). The V end was cut by 7 bases, the J end by 7 bases, with 19 bases between. The CDR3 runs 14 residues.

In this sample, this clonotype turned up a few times. The chain is built from TRBV7-3 and TRBJ2-2; D not resolved. Trimming left V 4 bases short and J 1 base short, with 7 bases between. Germline loops: CDR1 SGHTA, CDR2 FQGTGA. This CDR3 is 14 amino acids long. The CDR3 sequence: CASSSVGNTGELFF. CDR3 in DNA: TGTGCCAGCAGCTCTGTCGGGAACACCGGGGAGCTGTTTTTT.

The chain joins TRBV20-1 to TRBJ2-7, with 11 positions matching TRBD2. The V gene end was trimmed by 3 bases and the J gene end by 2 bases; junction bases not matched to a gene: 6. Looked up from germline, CDR1 is DFQATT and CDR2 is SNEGSKA (reference sequence). The CDR3 has 15 amino acids. Here the CDR3 DNA reads TGCAGTGCTAGCGAACCGGGACTAGCGGCCTACGAGCAGTACTTC. Translating it yields CSASEPGLAAYEQYF.

This clonotype occurred many times. The gene calls are TRBV12-5 and TRBJ2-1, with unresolved D. Per germline, CDR1 LGHNT and CDR2 FRNRAP. V lost 4 bases, J lost 0 bases, and 13 bases lay in between. CDR3 length: 16 amino acids. CDR3 protein: CASGSVGYSSYNEQFF. DNA for the CDR3: TGTGCTAGTGGTTCGGTAGGGTACTCCTCCTACAATGAGCAGTTCTTC. The full variable domain, completed using reference TRBV12-5 and TRBJ2-1, is DARVTQTPRHKVTEMGQEVTMRCQPILGHNTVFWYRQTMMQGLELLAYFRNRAPLDDSGMPKDRFSAEMPDATLATLKIQPSEPRDSAVYFCASGSVGYSSYNEQFFGPGTRLTVL.

This clonotype was detected many times. The chain links TRBV7-9 to TRBJ2-7, with D perhaps given as TRBD1 or TRBD2 (5 bases each). V lost 5 bases and J 5 bases, leaving 19 bases between the germline ends. Germline values: CDR1 SEHNR, CDR2 FQNEAQ (reference sequence). The CDR3 runs to 15 residues. CDR3 DNA: TGTGCCAGCAGCCCCCAGGCAGGGAGTAACCACGAGCAGTACTTC. Its protein is CASSPQAGSNHEQYF. The complete variable domain, with remaining parts taken from reference TRBV7-9 and TRBJ2-7, reads DTGVSQNPRHKITKRGQNVTFRCDPISEHNRLYWYRQTLGQGPEFLTYFQNEAQLEKSRLLSDRFSAERPKGSFSTLEIQRTEQGDSAMYLCASSPQAGSNHEQYFGPGTRLTVT.

The chain recombines TRBV2 with TRBJ2-4, with a possible D match to TRBD2 (6 bases). From germline, CDR1 is SNHLY and CDR2 FYNNEI. Trimming removed 1 base at V and 6 bases at J, with 7 bases between. The length of the CDR3 is 13 residues. This CDR3 is CASSEVGGNIQYF. The CDR3 DNA sequence: TGTGCCAGCAGTGAAGTGGGGGGAAACATTCAGTACTTC.

This clonotype was counted only a few times. The chain employs TRBV29-1 and TRBJ2-3; TRBD1 might be the D (6 bases). CDR1 SQVTM and CDR2 ANQGSEA come from the germline V gene. V lost 5 bases to trimming and J lost 2 bases, with 14 bases between them. The CDR3 loop spans 14 amino acids. In nucleotides, the CDR3 is TGCAGCGTTCGATCCGGGACAATCACAGATACGCAGTATTTT. Its protein product is CSVRSGTITDTQYF.

This clonotype was recorded many times. The chain has TRBV7-9 and TRBJ1-2; 7 bases map to TRBD1. Trimming removed 6 bases from V and 7 bases from J; junction bases left unmatched: 8. Germline V CDR1 and CDR2: SEHNR, FQNEAQ (reference sequence). This CDR3 contains 13 residues. Here the CDR3 DNA reads TGTGCCAGCAGTAGAGACAGGGCTGGTGGCTACACCTTC. It translates to CASSRDRAGGYTF.

A few counts support this clonotype. The chain joins TRBV4-1 to TRBJ1-2; the D is unclear. The V end lost 0 bases, the J end lost 5 bases, and 7 bases lay between the germline ends. The CDR3 sequence is 13 residues long. In germline, CDR1 is MGHRA, CDR2 YSYEKL. CDR3 loop: CASSQELRYGYTF. The CDR3 DNA reads as TGCGCCAGCAGCCAAGAACTGCGGTATGGCTACACCTTC.

This clonotype was found a few times. This chain uses TRBV5-4 with TRBJ2-1, with 9 bases matching TRBD2. Germline CDR1 is SGHNT and CDR2 is YYREEE (reference sequence). CDR3 length equals 15 residues. The J segment lost 5 bases and the V segment lost 2 bases, leaving 5 bases of the junction unmatched. This chain's CDR3 is CASSFGTSSHNEQFF. CDR3 sequence (DNA): TGTGCCAGCAGCTTCGGGACTAGCAGCCACAATGAGCAGTTCTTC.

This clonotype was seen a few times. The genes are TRBV28 and TRBJ2-5; 9 nucleotides match TRBD1. V trimming: 5 bases; J trimming: 1 base; junction bases outside the gene matches: 8. Germline V lookup: CDR1 MDHEN, CDR2 SYDVKM. This CDR3 spans 16 amino acids. The CDR3 spells CASSPIGTGSQETQYF. As DNA, the CDR3 is TGTGCCAGCAGTCCAATCGGGACAGGGAGCCAAGAGACCCAGTACTTC.

Details on this clonotype: A much larger clone differs from this one at a single base, so this may be a read error. V gene TRBV7-6 combines with J gene TRBJ1-5, with unresolved D. CDR1 and CDR2 from the germline V gene are SGHVS and FNYEAQ. The CDR3 covers 16 residues. Trimming stripped 3 bases from V and 3 bases from J, with 15 bases between. CDR3 residues: CASSLGRGDYNQPQHF. In DNA form, the CDR3 reads TGTGCCAGCAGCTTGGGCAGAGGAGATTACAATCAGCCCCAGCATTTT.

The gene calls are TRBV28 and TRBJ2-5, with D possibly TRBD2 on 7 matching bases. The germline V and J ends were trimmed by 8 bases and 5 bases, with 24 bases remaining between them. This CDR3 spans 16 amino acids. CDR1 is MDHEN, CDR2 SYDVKM, per germline. CDR3 region: CASGQEGGGIWETQYF. The DNA of the CDR3 is TGTGCCAGCGGGCAAGAGGGGGGGGGGATTTGGGAGACCCAGTACTTC. Looking up the rest from reference TRBV28 and TRBJ2-5 gives the full variable domain: DVKVTQSSRYLVKRTGEKVFLECVQDMDHENMFWYRQDPGLGLRLIYFSYDVKMKEKGDIPEGYSVSREKKERFSLILESASTNQTSMYLCASGQEGGGIWETQYFGPGTRLLVL.

The V and J genes are TRBV12-3 or TRBV12-4 and TRBJ2-5, with D hard to call. This CDR3 region has 14 residues. Trimming took 5 bases from V and 2 from J, leaving 12 bases between them. CDR3 sequence reads: CASSQSRDQETQYF. The CDR3 region has the DNA TGTGCCAGCAGTCAGAGCAGAGATCAAGAGACCCAGTACTTC.

This clonotype was counted many times. The chain is built from TRBV7-2 and TRBJ2-3; 7 nucleotides align to TRBD2. Unmatched junction bases numbered 11, after V lost 4 bases and J lost 4 bases. The CDR3 loop spans 16 amino acids. Germline CDR1 and CDR2: SGHTA and FQGNSA. The CDR3 here is CASSSQPGLHSDTQYF. In DNA form, the CDR3 reads TGTGCCAGCAGCTCACAACCGGGACTACACTCAGATACGCAGTATTTT.

The chain combines TRBV7-4 with TRBJ1-2; D not resolved. Germline lookup yields CDR1 SGHVT and CDR2 SQSDAQ. The CDR3 extends over 13 amino acids. V dropped 8 bases and J dropped 0 bases, with 10 bases sitting between them. The CDR3 coding sequence is TGTGCCAGCGTATTTCAGCCTAACTATGGCTACACCTTC. Amino acid sequence: CASVFQPNYGYTF.

The gene calls are TRBV28 and TRBJ1-1; D remains unclear. CDR1 MDHEN and CDR2 SYDVKM come from the germline V gene. The CDR3 is made up of 14 amino acids. The germline V and J ends were trimmed by 5 bases and 0 bases, with 10 bases remaining between them. DNA of the CDR3: TGTGCCAGCAGTCTAGCAACGGTGAACACTGAAGCTTTCTTT. Its translation: CASSLATVNTEAFF.

The chain has TRBV27 and TRBJ1-5, with 12 positions matching TRBD1. Germline CDR1 reads MNHEY; CDR2 reads SMNVEV (reference sequence). The V and J ends lost 4 bases and 4 bases, in that order; junction bases with no gene match: 14. This CDR3 comprises 19 residues. The CDR3 is CASSSNYRDRGPLNQPQHF. Here the CDR3 DNA reads TGTGCCAGCAGTTCTAATTACCGGGACAGGGGGCCCTTAAATCAGCCCCAGCATTTT.

In the case of this clonotype: This may stem from a read error, because a much larger clone lies one nucleotide away. J is TRBJ2-5 and V is TRBV7-8; 7 bases map to TRBD2. The CDR3 consists of 16 residues. The J segment lost 6 bases and the V segment lost 6 bases, leaving 16 bases of the junction unmatched. Germline lookup yields CDR1 SGHVS and CDR2 FQNEAQ. This CDR3 reads CASRPLWAGLQKTQYF. In DNA form, the CDR3 reads TGTGCCAGCAGACCCCTGTGGGCGGGACTACAAAAGACCCAGTACTTC.